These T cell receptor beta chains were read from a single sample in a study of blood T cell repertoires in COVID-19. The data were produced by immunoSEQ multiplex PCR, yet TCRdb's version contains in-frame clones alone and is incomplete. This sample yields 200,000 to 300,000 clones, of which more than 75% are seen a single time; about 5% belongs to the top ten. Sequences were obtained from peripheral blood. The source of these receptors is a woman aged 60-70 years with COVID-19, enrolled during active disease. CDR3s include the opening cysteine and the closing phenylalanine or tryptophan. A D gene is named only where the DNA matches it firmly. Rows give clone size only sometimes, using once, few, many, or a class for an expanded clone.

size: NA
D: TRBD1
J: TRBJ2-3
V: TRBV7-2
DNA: TGTGCCAGCAGCCTCGACAGGGCAGATACGCAGTATTTT
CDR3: CASSLDRADTQYF

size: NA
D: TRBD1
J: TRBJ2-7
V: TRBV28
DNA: TGTGCCAGCCGTCCCACCGGGACAGGGATTTTAGGATCCTACGAGCAGTACTTC
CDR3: CASRPTGTGILGSYEQYF

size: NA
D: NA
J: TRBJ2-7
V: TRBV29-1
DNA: TGCAGCGTTGGGGGCCCCCCATTGGGGGAGCAGTACTTC
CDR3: CSVGGPPLGEQYF

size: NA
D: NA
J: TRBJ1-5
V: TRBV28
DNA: TGTGCCAGCAGTTTTAGGGGGGGCGCCCGTCAGCCCCAGCATTTT
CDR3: CASSFRGGARQPQHF

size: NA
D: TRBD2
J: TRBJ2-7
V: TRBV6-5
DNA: TGTGCCAGCAGTCGCGGGGCTAGCGGGAGGTACGAGCAGTACTTC
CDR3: CASSRGASGRYEQYF

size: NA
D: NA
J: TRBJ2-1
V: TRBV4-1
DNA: TGCGCCAGCAGCCAAGATTCAAGGCGGGCTGGTGGGGATGAGCAGTTCTTC
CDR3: CASSQDSRRAGGDEQFF

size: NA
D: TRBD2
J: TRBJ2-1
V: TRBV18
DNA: TGTGCCAGCTCACGGGCGACTAGCATAGATGAGCAGTTCTTC
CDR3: CASSRATSIDEQFF

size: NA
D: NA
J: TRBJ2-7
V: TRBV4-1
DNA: TGCGCCAGCAGCCAAGAACTTTTATGGAGCAGCTACGAGCAGTACTTC
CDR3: CASSQELLWSSYEQYF

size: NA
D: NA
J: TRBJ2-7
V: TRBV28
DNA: TGTGCCAGCACTCCAGGGAACCCTTTACTAAGCTCCTACGAGCAGTACTTC
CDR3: CASTPGNPLLSSYEQYF

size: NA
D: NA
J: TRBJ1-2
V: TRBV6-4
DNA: TGTGCCAGCAGCCCCCAAGACAGGCGAGGCTATGGCTACACCTTC
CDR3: CASSPQDRRGYGYTF

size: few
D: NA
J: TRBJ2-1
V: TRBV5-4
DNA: TGTGCCAGCAGGAGAACCGGGAGCTACAATGAGCAGTTCTTC
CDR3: CASRRTGSYNEQFF

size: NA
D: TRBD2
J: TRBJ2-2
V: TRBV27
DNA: TGTGCCAGCAGTTTTGCTAGCGGGAGGACCGGGGAGCTGTTTTTT
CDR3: CASSFASGRTGELFF

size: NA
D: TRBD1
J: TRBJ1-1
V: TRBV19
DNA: TGTGCCAGTAGTATCCACAGGGGGGGAAACACTGAAGCTTTCTTT
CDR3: CASSIHRGGNTEAFF

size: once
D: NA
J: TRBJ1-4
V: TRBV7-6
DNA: TGTGCCAGCAGCTTAGTAGGGGATGAAAAACTGTTTTTT
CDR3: CASSLVGDEKLFF

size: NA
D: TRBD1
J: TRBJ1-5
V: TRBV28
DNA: TGTGCCAGCAGGGAAACAGGGGCCAGCAATCAGCCCCAGCATTTT
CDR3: CASRETGASNQPQHF

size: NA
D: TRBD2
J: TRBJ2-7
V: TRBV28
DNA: TGTGCCAGCAGCCCGCAAGGGACTAGAGTAGACGAGCAGTACTTC
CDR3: CASSPQGTRVDEQYF